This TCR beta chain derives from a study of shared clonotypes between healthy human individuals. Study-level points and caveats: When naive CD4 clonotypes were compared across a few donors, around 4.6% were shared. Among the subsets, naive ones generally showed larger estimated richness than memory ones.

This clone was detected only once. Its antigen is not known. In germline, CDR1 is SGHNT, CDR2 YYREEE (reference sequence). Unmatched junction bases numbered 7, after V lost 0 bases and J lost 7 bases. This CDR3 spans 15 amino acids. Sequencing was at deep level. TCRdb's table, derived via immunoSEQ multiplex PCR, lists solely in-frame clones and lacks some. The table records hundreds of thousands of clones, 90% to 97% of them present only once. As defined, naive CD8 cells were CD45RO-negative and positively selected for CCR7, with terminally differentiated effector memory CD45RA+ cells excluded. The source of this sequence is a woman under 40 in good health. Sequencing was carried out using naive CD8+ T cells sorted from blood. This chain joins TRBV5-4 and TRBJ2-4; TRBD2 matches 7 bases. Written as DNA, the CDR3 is TGTGCCAGCAGCTTGGAGTACGCGGGAGTGAACATTCAGTACTTC. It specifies CASSLEYAGVNIQYF.